Below, 8 T cell receptor beta chains from the same sample are listed, as sequenced in a study of blood T cells in healthy people across ages. The second PCR ran roughly 7 to 12 cycles with a sample-barcoded 5' primer and J-beta primers. MiXCR, applied by TCRdb to the 5' RACE reads, yields one record per CDR3 protein. This sample carries about 830,000 distinct CDR3 sequences, nearly 60% of them seen once, and the ten largest clones take over 20%. Sequenced: blood. These receptors were taken from a man between 25 and 39 years old in good health.

This chain connects TRBV28 to TRBJ1-5, with D tentatively TRBD1 (6 bases). Deletions cut 6 bases from V and 3 bases from J, with 18 bases between. In germline, CDR1 is MDHEN, CDR2 SYDVKM. The CDR3 totals 16 residues. DNA for the CDR3: TGTGCCAGCAGCCAAGAGACAGGTTCATACAATCAGCCCCAGCATTTT. Its protein is CASSQETGSYNQPQHF. The full variable domain, rest sourced from reference TRBV28 and TRBJ1-5, is DVKVTQSSRYLVKRTGEKVFLECVQDMDHENMFWYRQDPGLGLRLIYFSYDVKMKEKGDIPEGYSVSREKKERFSLILESASTNQTSMYLCASSQETGSYNQPQHFGDGTRLSIL.

The V call is TRBV7-8, the J call TRBJ2-1; no reliable D call. The V and J ends lost 5 bases and 8 bases respectively, with 16 bases between them. This CDR3 has 14 residues. Germline CDR1 SGHVS, CDR2 FQNEAQ. The chain's CDR3 is CASSALTISDEQFF. In DNA, the CDR3 is TGTGCCAGCAGCGCCCTTACTATATCAGATGAGCAGTTCTTC.

This clonotype was picked up a small number of times. The chain has TRBV12-3 or TRBV12-4 and TRBJ2-3; 15 nucleotides line up with TRBD2. Trimming at V came to 4 bases and at J to 3 bases, leaving 2 bases not matched to a gene. The CDR3 totals 16 residues. CDR3 protein: CASSSGTSGGTDTQYF. The CDR3 region has the DNA TGTGCCAGCAGTTCCGGGACTAGCGGGGGGACAGATACGCAGTATTTT.

This clonotype was recorded a few times. The J gene is TRBJ2-7, the V gene TRBV4-3; 11 nucleotides line up with TRBD2. CDR3 length equals 16 residues. Germline V gene data show CDR1 as LGHNA and CDR2 as YSLEER. With 0 bases clipped from V and 3 bases from J, the junction kept 4 bases outside the gene matches. The DNA for the CDR3 is TGCGCCAGCAGCCAAGATCTCACTAGCGGGAGCTACGAGCAGTACTTC. This codes for CASSQDLTSGSYEQYF.

As regards this clonotype: The junction shows a germline mismatch at one end, possibly a read error. V gene TRBV4-2 combines with J gene TRBJ2-5, with a weak D call TRBD1 (6 bases). The end of the DNA aligns better with TRBJ2-7, so the J call may be wrong. This CDR3 has 16 amino acids. Germline V gene lookup returns CDR1 LGHNA and CDR2 YNFKEQ. This CDR3 reads CVSSQDSNRDVVEQYF. For the CDR3, the DNA is TGTGTCAGCAGCCAAGATTCGAACAGGGACGTGGTCGAGCAGTACTTC.

In this sample, this clonotype turned up a few times. The rearrangement joins TRBV7-9 to TRBJ1-2; TRBD1 is a possible D gene (5 bases). The CDR3 is 13 residues long. Germline lookup yields CDR1 SEHNR and CDR2 FQNEAQ (reference sequence). V lost 5 bases and J 6 bases, leaving 13 bases between the germline ends. CDR3 DNA sequence: TGTGCCAGCAGCCCCAGATTAGGGGATGGCTACACCTTC. Its protein is CASSPRLGDGYTF.

J is TRBJ1-2 and V is TRBV6-6, with D tentatively TRBD1 (6 bases). CDR3 length equals 16 residues. V was shortened by 4 bases and J by 1 base, with 16 bases between the two germline ends. CDR1 is MNHNY and CDR2 is SVGAGI in the germline V gene (reference sequence). The CDR3 loop is CASSSGGQKLNYGYTF. CDR3 in DNA: TGTGCCAGCAGTTCGGGTGGACAGAAACTTAACTATGGCTACACCTTC.

This chain connects TRBV12-3 or TRBV12-4 to TRBJ1-2; D is perhaps TRBD1 (6 bases). V lost 6 bases and J 8 bases, leaving 16 bases between the germline ends. The CDR3 is 13 residues long. The CDR3 protein is CASRLAGAIGYTF. The DNA of the CDR3 is TGTGCCAGCAGGCTGGCAGGGGCAATCGGCTACACCTTC.